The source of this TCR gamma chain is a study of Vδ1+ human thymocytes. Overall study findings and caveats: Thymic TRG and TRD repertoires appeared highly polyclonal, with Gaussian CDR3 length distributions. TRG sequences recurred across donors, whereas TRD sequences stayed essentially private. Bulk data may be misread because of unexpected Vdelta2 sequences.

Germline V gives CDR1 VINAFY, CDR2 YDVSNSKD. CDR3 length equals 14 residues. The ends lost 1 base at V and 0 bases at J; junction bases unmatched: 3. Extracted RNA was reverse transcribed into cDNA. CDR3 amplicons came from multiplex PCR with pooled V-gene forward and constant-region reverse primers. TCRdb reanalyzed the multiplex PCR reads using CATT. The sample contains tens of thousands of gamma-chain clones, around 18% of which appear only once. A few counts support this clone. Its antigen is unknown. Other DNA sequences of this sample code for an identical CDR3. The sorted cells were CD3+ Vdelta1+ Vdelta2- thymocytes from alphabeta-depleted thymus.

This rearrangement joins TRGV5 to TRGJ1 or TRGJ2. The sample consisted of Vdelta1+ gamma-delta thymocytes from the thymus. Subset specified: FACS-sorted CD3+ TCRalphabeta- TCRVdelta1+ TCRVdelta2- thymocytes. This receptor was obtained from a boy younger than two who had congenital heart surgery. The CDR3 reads CATWDRANYYKKLF. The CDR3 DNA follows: TGTGCCACCTGGGACAGAGCGAATTATTATAAGAAACTCTTT.